These 22 T cell receptor beta chains came from one sample sequenced in a study of T-cell reconstitution after alpha-beta-depleted transplantation in children. Using unique molecular identifiers, the investigators prepared the TCRbeta library. TCRdb analysed the PCR reads with MiXCR anew, one entry per CDR3 protein. This sample has about 91,000 distinct CDR3 sequences, with 7% to 10% found just once. The sequenced sample was PBMCs from the stem cell graft donor, obtained from the stem cell graft. The source is a human donor who donated a stem cell graft to a child with congenital amegakaryocytic thrombocytopenia.

This clonotype was found many times. This chain links TRBV6-1 with TRBJ1-5, with 7 positions matching TRBD1. This CDR3 is built from 13 residues. CDR1 and CDR2 from the germline V gene are MNHNS and SASEGT. V lost 5 bases and J lost 5; bases outside the gene matches: 3. CDR3 coding DNA: TGTGCCAGCAGTACGGGACAGCATCAGCCCCAGCATTTT. Its translation: CASSTGQHQPQHF.

This clonotype was counted many times. The V call is TRBV12-3 or TRBV12-4, the J call TRBJ1-2; 10 bases are a match to TRBD1. Losses at the gene ends were 6 bases for V and 4 bases for J; bases not matched to a gene: 5. The CDR3 has 14 amino acids. The CDR3 here is CASSPGQGTYGYTF. CDR3 DNA sequence: TGTGCCAGCAGCCCGGGACAGGGGACCTATGGCTACACCTTC.

This clonotype was observed at least ten times. This rearrangement joins TRBV20-1 to TRBJ2-5; either TRBD1 or TRBD2 may supply D (6 bases each). The germline V gene has CDR1 DFQATT and CDR2 SNEGSKA (reference sequence). V dropped 6 bases and J dropped 1 base, with 15 bases sitting between them. The CDR3 runs 14 residues. The CDR3 DNA reads TGCAGTGCGAGTTTTTCGGGGGCCCAAGAGACCCAGTACTTC. Amino acids: CSASFSGAQETQYF.

This clonotype showed up many times. The CDR3 is CASSPGDSAGNTIYF. The CDR3 DNA reads as TGTGCCAGCAGCCCTGGGGACAGTGCGGGAAACACCATATATTTT. The chain employs TRBV7-9 and TRBJ1-3; 7 nucleotides align to TRBD1. There are 15 residues in the CDR3. The V gene end was trimmed by 5 bases and the J gene end by 4 bases; junction bases not matched to a gene: 8. Per the germline V gene, CDR1 is SEHNR and CDR2 is FQNEAQ (reference sequence).

As for this clonotype: This clone may be a read error of a much larger clone one base away. V usage is TRBV12-3 or TRBV12-4 and J usage is TRBJ2-6, with D perhaps matching TRBD1 (5 bases). This CDR3 has 13 residues. The DNA for the CDR3 is TGTGCCAGCAGTTTTGTAGGGGCCAACGGCCTGACTTTC. It yields the protein CASSFVGANGLTF.

This clonotype was detected ten times or more. The chain uses TRBV7-2 and TRBJ2-1; D is undetermined. Trimming removed 5 bases at V and 3 bases at J, with 14 bases between. The CDR3 runs 15 residues. The germline V gene has CDR1 SGHTA and CDR2 FQGNSA. CDR3 region: CASSPYLLLYNEQFF. The CDR3 DNA reads as TGTGCCAGCAGCCCCTACCTCTTGCTCTACAATGAGCAGTTCTTC.

The sample holds many counts of this clonotype. The rearrangement joins TRBV10-3 to TRBJ2-7, with TRBD2 identical over 12 bases. The CDR3 is 12 amino acids. J gave up 5 bases and V 11 bases, and 4 bases lay outside the gene matches. CDR1 and CDR2 from the germline V gene are ENHRY and SYGVKD. CDR3 residues: CAAGLAGHEQYF. The CDR3 coding sequence is TGTGCCGCGGGACTAGCGGGCCACGAGCAGTACTTC.

This clonotype was seen ten or more times. The chain has TRBV3-1 and TRBJ2-1; 12 nucleotides match TRBD1. Per germline, CDR1 LGHDT and CDR2 YNNKEL (reference sequence). Trimming at V came to 5 bases and at J to 6 bases, leaving 11 bases not matched to a gene. The CDR3 has 17 residues. CDR3 sequence: CASSGGGTGGIGNEQFF. The CDR3 DNA is TGTGCCAGCAGCGGCGGCGGGACAGGGGGCATAGGCAATGAGCAGTTCTTC.

There are a few counts of this clonotype. The chain recombines TRBV5-1 with TRBJ2-1, with 7 bases fitting TRBD2. Germline V gene data show CDR1 as SGHRS and CDR2 as YFSETQ. The length of the CDR3 is 15 residues. The V gene end was trimmed by 0 bases and the J gene end by 4 bases; junction bases not matched to a gene: 4. CDR3 in DNA: TGCGCCAGCAGCTTGGGTCCAGCGGGGTACAATGAGCAGTTCTTC. Its protein product is CASSLGPAGYNEQFF.

This clonotype was seen at least ten times. The chain couples TRBV5-1 to TRBJ1-3; no reliable D call. This CDR3 comprises 15 residues. The V and J ends lost 0 bases and 0 bases respectively, with 7 bases between them. CDR1 and CDR2 from the germline V gene are SGHRS and YFSETQ. In nucleotides, the CDR3 is TGCGCCAGCAGCTTGGTACCGGTCTCTGGAAACACCATATATTTT. It codes for CASSLVPVSGNTIYF.

The sample holds many counts of this clonotype. The rearrangement uses TRBV11-2 and TRBJ2-3, with D perhaps TRBD1 (5 bases). Trimming took 0 bases from V and 0 from J, leaving 16 bases between them. Per germline, CDR1 SGHAT and CDR2 FQNNGV. The CDR3 is made up of 18 amino acids. The CDR3 sequence is CASSLDLPGRFSTDTQYF. The CDR3 region has the DNA TGTGCCAGCAGCTTAGACTTACCAGGGCGGTTTAGCACAGATACGCAGTATTTT.

This clonotype was recorded at least ten times. This sequence joins TRBV28 and TRBJ2-7, with D tentatively TRBD1 (6 bases). CDR3 length equals 14 residues. The germline V gene encodes CDR1 MDHEN and CDR2 SYDVKM. Trimming shortened V by 6 bases and J by 6 bases, and 18 bases separated the two germline ends. In DNA, the CDR3 is TGTGCCAGCAGCCCACCGGGACAACCTCCCGAGCAGTACTTC. This encodes CASSPPGQPPEQYF.

This clonotype has ten or more counts. V is TRBV12-3 or TRBV12-4 and J is TRBJ1-6; 7 bases map to TRBD1. The CDR3 contains 15 residues. V was pared by 6 bases and J by 4 bases, with 6 bases of the junction left unmatched. CDR3 nucleotide sequence: TGTGCCAGCAGCCGGACAGGTCGTTATAATTCACCCCTCCACTTT. Translated, it gives CASSRTGRYNSPLHF.

This clonotype appeared many times. The rearrangement links TRBV28 to TRBJ2-7; tentative D call: TRBD1 (6 bases). The CDR3 covers 14 residues. Germline V gene sequence: CDR1 MDHEN, CDR2 SYDVKM. The germline V and J ends were trimmed by 5 bases and 6 bases, with 17 bases remaining between them. CDR3 sequence (DNA): TGTGCCAGCAGTCTACAGGGCCATTGGGGCGAGCAGTACTTC. It codes for CASSLQGHWGEQYF.

This clonotype was detected many times. The CDR3 reads CASRPGIDPYEQYF. As DNA, the CDR3 is TGTGCCAGCAGGCCCGGAATCGATCCCTACGAGCAGTACTTC. V usage is TRBV6-5 and J usage is TRBJ2-7; D is undetermined. The CDR3 loop spans 14 amino acids. From germline, CDR1 is MNHEY and CDR2 SVGAGI. V lost 6 bases to trimming and J lost 2 bases, with 14 bases between them.

This chain joins TRBV7-2 and TRBJ1-5, with no clear D. V was pared by 0 bases and J by 4 bases, with 7 bases between. CDR1 and CDR2 from the germline V gene are SGHTA and FQGNSA. CDR3 length equals 14 residues. CDR3: CASSLAGNNQPQHF. The DNA for the CDR3 is TGTGCCAGCAGCTTAGCAGGGAATAATCAGCCCCAGCATTTT.

This clonotype was detected ten times or more. This chain joins TRBV15 and TRBJ2-7; tentative D call: TRBD1 (6 bases). The CDR3 runs to 15 residues. CDR1 LNHNV and CDR2 YYDKDF come from the germline V gene (reference sequence). V lost 0 bases and J lost 1, with 10 bases in between. Written as DNA, the CDR3 is TGTGCCACCAGCAGAGATCTGGACAGATCCTACGAGCAGTACTTC. It translates to CATSRDLDRSYEQYF.

The chain uses TRBV28 and TRBJ2-7; 14 bases fit TRBD2. The germline V gene encodes CDR1 MDHEN and CDR2 SYDVKM. V trimming: 3 bases; J trimming: 4 bases; junction bases outside the gene matches: 5. The CDR3 runs 16 residues. For the CDR3, the DNA is TGTGCCAGCAGTTTTGGGACTAGCGGGAGCTCTTACGAGCAGTACTTC. It specifies CASSFGTSGSSYEQYF.

This clonotype was seen repeatedly, ten times or more. DNA for the CDR3: TGCAGCGTTTGGGACAGGGGGGAGCTGTTTTTT. Protein sequence: CSVWDRGELFF. The chain combines TRBV29-1 with TRBJ2-2, with 8 bases matching TRBD1. The CDR3 spans 11 residues. Germline loops: CDR1 SQVTM, CDR2 ANQGSEA. J gave up 8 bases and V 5 bases, and 1 base lay outside the gene matches.

This clonotype was counted at least ten times. The chain has TRBV6-1 and TRBJ1-1; D unclear. Trimming left V 5 bases short and J 5 bases short, with 18 bases between. The germline gives CDR1 MNHNS, CDR2 SASEGT. This CDR3 spans 15 amino acids. In DNA form, the CDR3 reads TGTGCCAGCAGTCAAAGGCGGGAGAGGGTTACTGAAGCTTTCTTT. As protein: CASSQRRERVTEAFF.

Turning to this clonotype: A much larger clone differs by one base, so this may be a read error. The chain recombines TRBV15 with TRBJ1-6; possible D gene TRBD1, 6 bases. Per the germline V gene, CDR1 is LNHNV and CDR2 is YYDKDF (reference sequence). The CDR3 has 14 amino acids. The CDR3 loop is CVTSVQGSDSPLHF. The CDR3 DNA reads TGTGTCACGAGTGTGCAGGGGTCGGATTCACCCCTCCACTTT.

This clonotype appeared many times. The chain is built from TRBV5-1 and TRBJ2-5; possibly TRBD1 or TRBD2 for D (6 bases each). CDR3 size: 14 residues. V was pared by 5 bases and J by 4 bases, with 15 bases between. CDR1 and CDR2 from the germline V gene are SGHRS and YFSETQ. CDR3 amino acids: CASSIRGGRETQYF. Written as DNA, the CDR3 is TGCGCCAGCAGTATTCGTGGGGGGCGAGAGACCCAGTACTTC.